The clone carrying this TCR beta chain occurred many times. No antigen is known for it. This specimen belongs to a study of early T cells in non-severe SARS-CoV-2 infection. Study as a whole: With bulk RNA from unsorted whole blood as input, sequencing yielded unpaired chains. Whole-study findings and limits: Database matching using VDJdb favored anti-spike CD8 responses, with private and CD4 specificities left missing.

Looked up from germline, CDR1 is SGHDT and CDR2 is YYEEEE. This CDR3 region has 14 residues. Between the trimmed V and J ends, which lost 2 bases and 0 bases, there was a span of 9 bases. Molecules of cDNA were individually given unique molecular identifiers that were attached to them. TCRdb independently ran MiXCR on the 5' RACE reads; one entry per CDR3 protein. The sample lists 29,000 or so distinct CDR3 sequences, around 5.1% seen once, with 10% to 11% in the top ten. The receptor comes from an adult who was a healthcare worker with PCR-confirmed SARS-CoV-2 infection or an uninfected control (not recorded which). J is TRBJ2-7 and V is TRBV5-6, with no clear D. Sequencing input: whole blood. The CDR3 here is CASSLGGDSYEQYF. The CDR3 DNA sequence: TGTGCCAGCAGCTTAGGCGGCGACTCCTACGAGCAGTACTTC.